Shown below are 28 T cell receptor beta chains from a single sample sequenced in a study of blood T cell repertoires in COVID-19. Sequenced by immunoSEQ multiplex PCR; TCRdb stores in-frame clones only, minus some. The sample carries tens of thousands of clones, about 91% recorded once. Sequences were obtained from peripheral blood. The receptors were gathered from a woman aged 60 to 75 with active COVID-19.

The count of this clone is one. The chain recombines TRBV21-1 with TRBJ2-7; the table gives TRBD2 as D, unverified against the DNA. TRBV21-1 is shown as a pseudogene. This CDR3 comprises 17 residues. DNA of the CDR3: TGTGCCAGCAGCAAAGAGGCCCGGGGGGATAGCGCCTACGAGCAGTACTTC. Translating it yields CASSKEARGDSAYEQYF.

This clone was seen only once. This chain links TRBV28 with TRBJ2-5; TRBD2 matches at 7 bases. With V trimmed by 3 bases and J by 2 bases, 6 bases remained unmatched. The CDR3 length is 15 residues. Germline values: CDR1 MDHEN, CDR2 SYDVKM. The CDR3 is CASSFGGSEQETQYF. The CDR3 DNA follows: TGTGCCAGCAGTTTTGGCGGGAGCGAACAAGAGACCCAGTACTTC. Variable domain in full (rest from reference TRBV28 and TRBJ2-5): DVKVTQSSRYLVKRTGEKVFLECVQDMDHENMFWYRQDPGLGLRLIYFSYDVKMKEKGDIPEGYSVSREKKERFSLILESASTNQTSMYLCASSFGGSEQETQYFGPGTRLLVL.

The chain carries TRBV5-6 and TRBJ1-2; the D is unclear. The CDR3 covers 12 residues. V was cut by 0 bases and J by 7 bases, with 7 bases left in between. Germline assignment: CDR1 SGHDT and CDR2 YYEEEE. DNA for the CDR3: TGTGCCAGCAGCTTGGATCTCGGTGGCTACACCTTC. Translated, it gives CASSLDLGGYTF.

This clone appeared once. The chain is built from TRBV4-1 and TRBJ1-4; 7 nucleotides agree with TRBD1. This CDR3 has 15 residues. Germline V gives CDR1 MGHRA, CDR2 YSYEKL. V trimming: 4 bases; J trimming: 5 bases; junction bases outside the gene matches: 7. In DNA form, the CDR3 reads TGCGCCAGCAGCCGAGCCGGGACAGCGAATGAAAAACTGTTTTTT. Protein: CASSRAGTANEKLFF.

The V and J genes are TRBV4-1 and TRBJ1-1, with D possibly being TRBD1 (5 bases). The germline V gene has CDR1 MGHRA and CDR2 YSYEKL. The CDR3 runs to 15 residues. Trimming removed 0 bases from V and 3 bases from J, with 11 bases in between. The CDR3 region is CASSQDNGGDTEAFF. CDR3 nucleotides: TGCGCCAGCAGCCAAGATAACGGGGGGGACACTGAAGCTTTCTTT.

The chain carries TRBV28 and TRBJ1-3; no firm D call. CDR1 is MDHEN, CDR2 SYDVKM, per germline. V was clipped by 8 bases and J by 7 bases, with 9 bases between them. The CDR3 loop spans 11 amino acids. CDR3 nucleotide sequence: TGTGCCAGCTGGCTGTGGAACACCATATATTTT. Translated, it gives CASWLWNTIYF.

The chain recombines TRBV28 with TRBJ2-5, with D perhaps TRBD2 (6 bases). CDR1 MDHEN and CDR2 SYDVKM come from the germline V gene. There are 13 residues in the CDR3. V gave up 4 bases and J gave up 4 bases, with 10 bases separating them. CDR3 coding DNA: TGTGCCAGCAGTTCCGCGGGGCGAGAGACCCAGTACTTC. Its translation: CASSSAGRETQYF.

The J gene is TRBJ1-6, the V gene TRBV10-2, with 7 bases matching TRBD1. CDR3 length: 15 amino acids. V was pared by 6 bases and J by 10 bases, with 12 bases of the junction left unmatched. The germline CDR1 and CDR2 sequences are WSHSY and SAAADI. The CDR3: CASRVGGPLGSPLHF. The DNA for the CDR3 is TGCGCCAGCAGGGTAGGGGGCCCTTTAGGGTCACCCCTCCACTTT.

The rearrangement joins TRBV11-2 to TRBJ2-1, with TRBD1 identical over 7 bases. From germline, CDR1 is SGHAT and CDR2 FQNNGV. The V and J ends lost 6 bases and 4 bases, in that order; junction bases with no gene match: 21. This CDR3 has 19 amino acids. The CDR3 DNA reads as TGTGCCAGCAGTTCCAGGGGGTCAGCCGAGAATCGGATTTACAATGAGCAGTTCTTC. Its protein is CASSSRGSAENRIYNEQFF.

This chain uses TRBV5-1 with TRBJ2-2; TRBD2 aligns across 11 bases. After removal of 0 bases from V and 6 bases from J, the junction contained 1 base not matched to a gene. The germline V gene encodes CDR1 SGHRS and CDR2 YFSETQ. This CDR3 region has 15 residues. The CDR3: CASSLVSGRAGELFF. The CDR3 DNA sequence: TGCGCCAGCAGCTTGGTTAGCGGGAGGGCCGGGGAGCTGTTTTTT.

The chain combines TRBV19 with TRBJ2-2; TRBD2 matches 9 bases. V lost 6 bases, J lost 6 bases, and 8 bases stayed unmatched. In germline, CDR1 is LNHDA, CDR2 SQIVND (reference sequence). This CDR3 spans 15 amino acids. The CDR3 protein is CASSIGGRAPGELFF. The CDR3 bases are TGTGCCAGTAGCATCGGCGGGAGGGCCCCCGGGGAGCTGTTTTTT.

V is TRBV18 and J is TRBJ2-7; the D gene is possibly TRBD2 (5 bases). The CDR3 has 14 amino acids. The germline CDR1 and CDR2 sequences are KGHSH and LQKENI. V lost 3 bases, J lost 3 bases, and 12 bases lay in between. For the CDR3, the DNA is TGTGCCAGCTCACCTTCCCGAGGGTTCTACGAGCAGTACTTC. Amino acid sequence: CASSPSRGFYEQYF.

This chain uses TRBV7-9 with TRBJ2-3, with 7 bases aligning to TRBD2. CDR3 length: 16 amino acids. V was pared by 3 bases and J by 5 bases, with 11 bases of the junction left unmatched. Germline CDR1 SEHNR, CDR2 FQNEAQ (reference sequence). The CDR3 protein is CASSFYLGRLGDTQYF. CDR3 DNA: TGTGCCAGCAGCTTTTACCTCGGGAGGCTGGGAGATACGCAGTATTTT.

This chain links TRBV29-1 with TRBJ1-2; 9 bases map to TRBD1. The germline gives CDR1 SQVTM, CDR2 ANQGSEA. The CDR3 is made up of 12 amino acids. V was pared by 6 bases and J by 7 bases, with 6 bases of the junction left unmatched. The CDR3 loop is CSVGDRASGYTF. The CDR3, as DNA: TGCAGCGTCGGGGACAGGGCATCTGGCTACACCTTC.

This clone was detected once. The chain employs TRBV5-1 and TRBJ2-1; the D gene is possibly TRBD2 (6 bases). The V gene's germline CDR1 is SGHRS and CDR2 YFSETQ. V was shortened by 0 bases and J by 8 bases, with 15 bases between the two germline ends. The CDR3 spans 15 residues. Written as DNA, the CDR3 is TGCGCCAGCAGCTTGGAGTCCGGGGCGGGACATGAGCAGTTCTTC. This sequence encodes CASSLESGAGHEQFF.

This sequence joins TRBV6-5 and TRBJ1-1; 8 bases match TRBD1. The V and J ends lost 5 bases and 1 base, in that order; junction bases with no gene match: 6. Germline V lookup: CDR1 MNHEY, CDR2 SVGAGI. The CDR3 runs to 15 residues. CDR3 sequence (DNA): TGTGCCAGCAGTCCGCGACAGGGGAAGAACACTGAAGCTTTCTTT. This translates into CASSPRQGKNTEAFF.

CDR3 DNA: TGTGCCACCAGCGCCGAAATCGGACTAGGGGACTACACAGATACGCAGTATTTT. Encoded protein: CATSAEIGLGDYTDTQYF. J is TRBJ2-3 and V is TRBV24-1; 7 bases fit TRBD2. V was pared by 7 bases and J by 2 bases, with 17 bases of the junction left unmatched. The length of the CDR3 is 18 residues. Germline loops: CDR1 KGHDR, CDR2 SFDVKD.

This chain connects TRBV27 to TRBJ2-7; 8 bases line up with TRBD2. The CDR3 is made up of 13 amino acids. V shed 6 bases, J shed 2 bases, and the junction held 3 bases outside the gene matches. Germline CDR1 and CDR2: MNHEY and SMNVEV (reference sequence). The CDR3 nucleotides read TGTGCCAGCAGATTAGCGGGGACCTACGAGCAGTACTTC. This codes for CASRLAGTYEQYF.

The genes are TRBV30 and TRBJ2-7, with 8 bases that match TRBD1. Germline-derived CDR1 and CDR2 are GTSNPN and SVGIG (reference sequence). J lost 3 bases, V lost 7 bases, and 14 bases had no gene match. The CDR3 is made up of 15 amino acids. Here the CDR3 DNA reads TGTGCCTTCCGGGACAGGCGCCGGACGGGCTACGAGCAGTACTTC. Its protein is CAFRDRRRTGYEQYF.

V and J are TRBV6-5 and TRBJ1-5; no definite D call. The CDR3 has 13 amino acids. Germline V CDR1 and CDR2: MNHEY, SVGAGI. Trimming removed 4 bases from V and 7 bases from J, with 11 bases in between. CDR3 protein: CASSLTIAQPQHF. The CDR3 nucleotides are TGTGCCAGCAGTTTGACGATAGCGCAGCCCCAGCATTTT.

The chain links TRBV5-4 to TRBJ2-3; no clear D gene. Germline CDR1 reads SGHNT; CDR2 reads YYREEE (reference sequence). Trimming shortened V by 1 base and J by 3 bases, and 9 bases separated the two germline ends. The CDR3 has 14 amino acids. In DNA, the CDR3 is TGTGCCAGCAGCTTGCGTCTCTCTACAGATACGCAGTATTTT. It translates to CASSLRLSTDTQYF.

The rearrangement links TRBV5-6 to TRBJ2-3; D gene ambiguous. V was trimmed by 1 base and J by 0 bases, leaving 15 bases between them. The CDR3 is made up of 17 amino acids. From germline, CDR1 is SGHDT and CDR2 YYEEEE. The CDR3 DNA sequence: TGTGCCAGCAGCTTGAGTGGTGTGAGATCTAGCACAGATACGCAGTATTTT. It specifies CASSLSGVRSSTDTQYF.

CDR3 sequence reads: CAIWGGSSYEQYF. CDR3 nucleotide sequence: TGTGCAATCTGGGGCGGCAGCTCCTACGAGCAGTACTTC. The V and J genes are TRBV28 and TRBJ2-7; tentative D call: TRBD1 (5 bases). This CDR3 spans 13 amino acids. CDR1 and CDR2 (germline): MDHEN, SYDVKM.

The CDR3 is CASNPGTGSYGYTF. The DNA for the CDR3 is TGCGCCAGCAACCCCGGGACAGGGTCCTATGGCTACACCTTC. The rearrangement uses TRBV5-1 and TRBJ1-2, with TRBD1 matching over 9 bases. V shed 6 bases and J 4 bases; nucleotides not matched to a gene: 7. In germline, CDR1 is SGHRS, CDR2 YFSETQ. The CDR3 contains 14 residues.

The V and J genes are TRBV24-1 and TRBJ2-1, with a tentative D call TRBD2 (6 bases). Trimming took 0 bases from V and 3 from J, leaving 11 bases between them. This CDR3 has 16 residues. Germline loops: CDR1 KGHDR, CDR2 SFDVKD. The CDR3 sequence: CATSDLGPGLYNEQFF. The CDR3 region has the DNA TGTGCCACCAGTGATTTGGGGCCGGGACTCTACAATGAGCAGTTCTTC.

J is TRBJ2-7 and V is TRBV18; 10 bases fit TRBD2. V lost 3 bases and J lost 5; bases outside the gene matches: 7. This CDR3 contains 15 residues. Germline values: CDR1 KGHSH, CDR2 LQKENI. DNA for the CDR3: TGTGCCAGCTCACCTGACCTAGCGGGGGTCCACGAGCAGTACTTC. Protein: CASSPDLAGVHEQYF.

This chain joins TRBV3-1 (or the pseudogene TRBV3-2) and TRBJ1-4, with D possibly matching TRBD1 (6 bases). Germline V CDR1 and CDR2: LGHDT, YNNKEL (reference sequence). The CDR3 has 13 amino acids. Trimming shortened V by 0 bases and J by 11 bases, and 10 bases separated the two germline ends. CDR3 loop: CASSQDFGQKLFF. As DNA, the CDR3 is TGTGCCAGCAGCCAAGACTTCGGACAGAAACTGTTTTTT.

The chain couples TRBV5-1 to TRBJ2-3, with TRBD1 matching 8 bases. The V gene end was trimmed by 3 bases and the J gene end by 5 bases; junction bases not matched to a gene: 5. Per germline, CDR1 SGHRS and CDR2 YFSETQ. The CDR3 contains 14 residues. The CDR3 loop reads CASSSLQGEDTQYF. In DNA, the CDR3 is TGCGCCAGCAGCTCGTTACAGGGGGAAGATACGCAGTATTTT.